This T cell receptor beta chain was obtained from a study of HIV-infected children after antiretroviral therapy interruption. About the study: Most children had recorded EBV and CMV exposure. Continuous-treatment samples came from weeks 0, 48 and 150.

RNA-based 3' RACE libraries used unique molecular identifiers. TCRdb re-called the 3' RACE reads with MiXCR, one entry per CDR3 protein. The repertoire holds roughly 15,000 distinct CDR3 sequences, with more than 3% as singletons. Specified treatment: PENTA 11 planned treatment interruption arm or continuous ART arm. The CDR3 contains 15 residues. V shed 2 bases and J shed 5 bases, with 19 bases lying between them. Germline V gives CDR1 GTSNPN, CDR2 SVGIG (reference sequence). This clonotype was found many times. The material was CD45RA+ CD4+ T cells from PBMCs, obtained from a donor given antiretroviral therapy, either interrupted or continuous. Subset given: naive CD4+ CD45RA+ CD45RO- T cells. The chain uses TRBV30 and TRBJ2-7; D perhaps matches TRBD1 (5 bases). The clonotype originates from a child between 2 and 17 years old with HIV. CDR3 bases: TGTGCCTGGAGTAAGGATTGGGGCAGTCTTAACGAGCAGTACTTC. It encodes CAWSKDWGSLNEQYF.